The 17 T cell receptor beta chains below come from one sample, sequenced in a study. One entry per CDR3 protein results from TCRdb running MiXCR on the RT-PCR reads. Here the sample spans more than 550,000 distinct CDR3 sequences, 12% to 15% being singletons. Sequencing was done on a sample of memory CD4+ T cells from blood. The origin of the receptors is a female donor in good health, serving as a healthy control.

In its sample, this clonotype was seen many times. The chain recombines TRBV7-3 with TRBJ2-3, with 11 bases lining up with TRBD2. V lost 2 bases, J lost 6 bases, and 10 bases stayed unmatched. The germline CDR1 and CDR2 sequences are SGHTA and FQGTGA. CDR3 size: 17 residues. CDR3: CASSLGAIAGGEDTQYF. The CDR3 DNA reads as TGTGCCAGCAGCTTAGGGGCTATAGCGGGAGGGGAGGATACGCAGTATTTT.

In its sample, this clonotype was seen many times. This chain joins TRBV3-1 and TRBJ1-3; D gene ambiguous. Germline CDR1 and CDR2: LGHDT and YNNKEL (reference sequence). The length of the CDR3 is 14 residues. V was shortened by 0 bases and J by 0 bases, with 3 bases between the two germline ends. CDR3 amino acids: CASSQDLSGNTIYF. The CDR3 nucleotides are TGTGCCAGCAGCCAAGACCTCTCTGGAAACACCATATATTTT.

This chain connects TRBV6-5 to TRBJ1-5, with unresolved D. Trimming left V 3 bases short and J 11 bases short, with 8 bases between. From germline, CDR1 is MNHEY and CDR2 SVGAGI. The CDR3 length is 11 residues. CDR3 region: CASSYPWAQHF. The CDR3 DNA reads as TGTGCCAGCAGTTATCCGTGGGCCCAGCATTTT.

This clonotype was seen a handful of times. CDR3 DNA: TGTGCCAGCAGCCCCCCCGGGACTAGCGGACCCTACGAGCAGTACTTC. Amino acid sequence: CASSPPGTSGPYEQYF. The chain is built from TRBV5-6 and TRBJ2-7, with 11 bases that match TRBD2. This CDR3 has 16 amino acids. V trimming: 4 bases; J trimming: 2 bases; junction bases outside the gene matches: 8. Germline-derived CDR1 and CDR2 are SGHDT and YYEEEE.

This clonotype was counted at least ten times. The chain joins TRBV7-2 to TRBJ2-1; maybe TRBD2 (5 bases). Germline CDR1 is SGHTA and CDR2 is FQGNSA. The germline V and J ends were trimmed by 0 bases and 10 bases, with 10 bases remaining between them. This CDR3 is 13 amino acids long. The CDR3, as DNA: TGTGCCAGCAGCTTAGCGGAGGACCGCGAGCAGTTCTTC. As protein: CASSLAEDREQFF.

V usage is TRBV18 and J usage is TRBJ2-1; unclear D gene. This CDR3 is 15 amino acids long. CDR1 and CDR2 from the germline V gene are KGHSH and LQKENI. V shed 3 bases and J shed 0 bases, with 9 bases lying between them. CDR3: CASSPGFSSYNEQFF. CDR3 sequence (DNA): TGTGCCAGCTCACCGGGGTTTAGCTCCTACAATGAGCAGTTCTTC.

This clonotype was seen just once. The rearrangement links TRBV5-1 to TRBJ2-1; TRBD1 matches at 10 bases. CDR1 is SGHRS, CDR2 YFSETQ, per germline. This CDR3 has 15 amino acids. CDR3 in DNA: TGCGACAGTACCCGACAGGGGGCAACCTACAATGAGCAGTTCTTC. Its translation: CDSTRQGATYNEQFF.

The chain recombines TRBV6-5 with TRBJ1-1; no definite D call. CDR3 length: 13 residues. In germline, CDR1 is MNHEY, CDR2 SVGAGI. V was clipped by 5 bases and J by 6 bases, with 13 bases between them. CDR3: CASSASISPEAFF. CDR3 bases: TGTGCCAGCAGTGCGTCAATCAGTCCTGAAGCTTTCTTT.

Only a few counts were recorded for this clonotype. The chain uses TRBV5-1 and TRBJ1-1, with D perhaps TRBD1 (5 bases). Between the trimmed V and J ends, which lost 5 bases and 3 bases, there was a span of 8 bases. Germline assignment: CDR1 SGHRS and CDR2 YFSETQ. The CDR3 loop spans 12 amino acids. The CDR3, as DNA: TGCGCCAGCAGTGTGGGACACACTGAAGCTTTCTTT. Translating gives CASSVGHTEAFF.

A few counts support this clonotype. The chain couples TRBV15 to TRBJ2-1; 7 bases map to TRBD1. Trimming cost V 5 bases and J 7 bases; bases outside gene matches: 11. Germline lookup yields CDR1 LNHNV and CDR2 YYDKDF (reference sequence). This CDR3 contains 15 residues. This chain's CDR3 is CATSYLRDSANEQFF. Written as DNA, the CDR3 is TGTGCCACCAGCTACCTCCGGGACAGTGCGAATGAGCAGTTCTTC.

Ten or more counts support this clonotype. The CDR3 sequence is CSAREQYNEQFF. CDR3 in DNA: TGCAGTGCTAGAGAACAGTACAATGAGCAGTTCTTC. The chain uses TRBV20-1 and TRBJ2-1, with D unclear. The CDR3 has 12 amino acids. The germline V gene has CDR1 DFQATT and CDR2 SNEGSKA (reference sequence). V shed 0 bases and J shed 4 bases, with 4 bases lying between them.

The chain recombines TRBV11-2 with TRBJ2-3; perhaps TRBD2 as D (6 bases). This CDR3 comprises 16 residues. Germline V lookup: CDR1 SGHAT, CDR2 FQNNGV. Between the trimmed V and J ends, which lost 7 bases and 3 bases, there was a span of 20 bases. CDR3 region: CASTPGGAAGTDTQYF. CDR3 nucleotide sequence: TGTGCCAGCACCCCAGGAGGGGCTGCCGGTACAGATACGCAGTATTTT.

As for this clonotype: Mismatch with germline at one junction end may stem from a read error. The chain is built from TRBV5-1 and TRBJ2-7; D may match TRBD1 or TRBD2 (5 bases each). The CDR3 extends over 13 amino acids. Germline V gene lookup returns CDR1 SGHRS and CDR2 YFSETQ. The CDR3 loop is CASSRGTSYEHYF. The CDR3 coding sequence is TGCGCCAGCAGCAGAGGGACCTCCTACGAGCATTACTTC.

The chain carries TRBV27 and TRBJ1-1, with a weak D call TRBD1 (6 bases). The germline V gene has CDR1 MNHEY and CDR2 SMNVEV (reference sequence). This CDR3 comprises 16 residues. Trimming shortened V by 0 bases and J by 0 bases, and 11 bases separated the two germline ends. For the CDR3, the DNA is TGTGCCAGCAGTTTATCCCCTACAGGGATGAACACTGAAGCTTTCTTT. This encodes CASSLSPTGMNTEAFF.

V gene TRBV7-9 combines with J gene TRBJ1-2; D call uncertain. CDR3 length: 13 amino acids. The germline V gene has CDR1 SEHNR and CDR2 FQNEAQ (reference sequence). V was cut by 6 bases and J by 3 bases, with 11 bases left in between. CDR3 sequence: CASSLTDYYGYTF. In nucleotides, the CDR3 is TGTGCCAGCAGTTTGACTGATTACTATGGCTACACCTTC.

This clonotype is a singleton in its sample. This sequence joins TRBV7-9 and TRBJ1-5, with D possibly being TRBD1 (5 bases). In germline, CDR1 is SEHNR, CDR2 FQNEAQ (reference sequence). Trimming took 5 bases from V and 4 from J, leaving 12 bases between them. This CDR3 has 14 amino acids. Here the CDR3 DNA reads TGTGCCAGCAGCCGGGACCTCTCGAATCAGCCCCAGCATTTT. Translated: CASSRDLSNQPQHF.

In this sample, this clonotype turned up many times. The J gene is TRBJ2-7, the V gene TRBV5-4; 15 nucleotides agree with TRBD2. From germline, CDR1 is SGHNT and CDR2 YYREEE (reference sequence). The trim removed 4 bases at V and 5 bases at J, leaving 4 bases unmatched. This CDR3 has 15 residues. CDR3 sequence reads: CASSVGLAGGNEQYF. The CDR3 region has the DNA TGTGCCAGCAGCGTGGGACTAGCGGGAGGTAACGAGCAGTACTTC.